The next 6 T cell receptor beta chains were all read from a single sample in a study of T cell repertoires in cytomegalovirus infection. TCRdb ran MiXCR on the reads and lists one entry per CDR3 protein. Here the sample spans about 740,000 distinct CDR3 sequences, 35% to 40% being singletons. Sequenced: PBMCs. These receptor sequences come from a human donor in good health (CMV status not recorded). Some clones in this sample may be carry-over from other donors' samples.

The chain uses TRBV5-1 and TRBJ2-3, with D possibly TRBD1 on 5 matching bases. CDR1 is SGHRS, CDR2 YFSETQ, per germline. CDR3 length: 14 residues. V was shortened by 0 bases and J by 2 bases, with 7 bases between the two germline ends. The CDR3 coding sequence is TGCGCCAGCAGCTTGGACAGGACCACAGATACGCAGTATTTT. It yields the protein CASSLDRTTDTQYF.

The J gene is TRBJ1-2, the V gene TRBV20-1; D is undetermined. This CDR3 is built from 12 residues. The V gene's germline CDR1 is DFQATT and CDR2 SNEGSKA (reference sequence). Trimming pared 5 bases from V and 8 bases from J, leaving 15 bases between. The CDR3 region is CSARLFMDGYTF. DNA of the CDR3: TGCAGTGCTCGCTTGTTCATGGACGGCTACACCTTC.

Details on this clonotype: Given a much more abundant clone one base away, this may be a read error. The rearrangement uses TRBV7-8 and TRBJ2-5; TRBD2 agrees at 7 bases. The CDR3 is made up of 18 amino acids. CDR1 SGHVS and CDR2 FQNEAQ come from the germline V gene. V gave up 5 bases and J gave up 1 base; unmatched junction bases: 16. The CDR3 nucleotides are TGTGCCAGCAGCCCCTATTTTGTGGGAGGGCCTTCCCAAGAGACCCAGTACTTC. Translation: CASSPYFVGGPSQETQYF.

The chain couples TRBV6-4 to TRBJ2-2, with 8 bases aligning to TRBD2. V lost 0 bases, J lost 3 bases, and 3 bases stayed unmatched. The length of the CDR3 is 16 residues. From germline, CDR1 is MRHNA and CDR2 SNTAGT. CDR3 in amino acids: CASSDSGREDTGELFF. Here the CDR3 DNA reads TGTGCCAGCAGTGACTCGGGGCGGGAGGACACCGGGGAGCTGTTTTTT.

The chain has TRBV7-3 and TRBJ2-3, with 7 bases matching TRBD2. The CDR3 spans 16 residues. After removal of 5 bases from V and 1 base from J, the junction contained 9 bases not matched to a gene. In germline, CDR1 is SGHTA, CDR2 FQGTGA. The CDR3 loop is CASSPRGAGGTDTQYF. In nucleotides, the CDR3 is TGTGCCAGCAGCCCACGTGGTGCGGGAGGCACAGATACGCAGTATTTT.

This clonotype was detected a few times. CDR3 bases: TGTGCCAGCAGTGAAGAAGCTAGCGGCGGACACGGACTTATCTACGAGCAGTACTTC. Protein: CASSEEASGGHGLIYEQYF. V gene TRBV6-1 combines with J gene TRBJ2-7; 7 nucleotides match TRBD2. J lost 3 bases, V lost 1 base, and 18 bases had no gene match. This CDR3 has 19 amino acids. CDR1 is MNHNS and CDR2 is SASEGT in the germline V gene.